Listed here are 14 T cell receptor beta chains from one sample, sequenced in a study of blood T cell repertoires in COVID-19. Generated by immunoSEQ multiplex PCR, the TCRdb table keeps only in-frame clones and is missing some. The sample gives 20,000 to 25,000 clones, 86% of which show up once; around 10% is in the top ten. Sequenced input: peripheral blood. These receptors originate from a woman at least 80 years old with active or convalescent COVID-19.

The chain employs TRBV7-2 and TRBJ2-3, with no clear D. CDR1 and CDR2 (germline): SGHTA, FQGNSA. The V and J ends lost 2 bases and 0 bases respectively, with 6 bases between them. The CDR3 is 14 residues long. The CDR3 sequence is CASSLFGSTDTQYF. The CDR3 nucleotides are TGTGCCAGCAGCTTATTCGGGAGCACAGATACGCAGTATTTT.

This chain joins TRBV5-4 and TRBJ2-7; tentative D call: TRBD2 (6 bases). The V end was cut by 4 bases, the J end by 2 bases, with 22 bases between. There are 17 residues in the CDR3. The germline V gene has CDR1 SGHNT and CDR2 YYREEE (reference sequence). The CDR3 sequence: CASSLARRGRDTYEQYF. The CDR3 coding sequence is TGTGCCAGCAGCCTCGCCAGGCGGGGAAGAGATACCTACGAGCAGTACTTC.

This clone was counted a few times. The chain joins TRBV28 to TRBJ2-6; maybe TRBD1 (6 bases). Trimming stripped 6 bases from V and 4 bases from J, with 13 bases between. The CDR3 covers 15 residues. Germline assignment: CDR1 MDHEN and CDR2 SYDVKM. The chain's CDR3 is CASSLQGPGANVLTF. CDR3 nucleotide sequence: TGTGCCAGCAGCTTACAGGGCCCGGGGGCCAACGTCCTGACTTTC.

This clone occurred a few times. This rearrangement joins TRBV11-3 to TRBJ2-7; 10 bases match TRBD2. Unmatched junction bases numbered 6, after V lost 5 bases and J lost 2 bases. The length of the CDR3 is 15 residues. Germline-derived CDR1 and CDR2 are SGHNT and YENEEA. This CDR3 is CASSRRTSGTYEQYF. CDR3 bases: TGTGCCAGCAGCCGACGGACTAGCGGCACCTACGAGCAGTACTTC. Together with reference TRBV11-3 and TRBJ2-7, the CDR3 gives the full variable domain: EAGVVQSPRYKIIEKKQPVAFWCNPISGHNTLYWYLQNLGQGPELLIRYENEEAVDDSQLPKDRFSAERLKGVDSTLKIQPAELGDSAVYLCASSRRTSGTYEQYFGPGTRLTVT.

The rearrangement uses TRBV19 and TRBJ1-5, with 7 positions matching TRBD1. The CDR3 spans 13 residues. V shed 4 bases, J shed 4 bases, and the junction held 1 base outside the gene matches. Germline V lookup: CDR1 LNHDA, CDR2 SQIVND (reference sequence). CDR3 amino acids: CASSRQGNQPQHF. CDR3 sequence (DNA): TGTGCCAGTAGTAGACAGGGAAATCAGCCCCAGCATTTT. The whole variable domain, remainder taken from reference TRBV19 and TRBJ1-5, is DGGITQSPKYLFRKEGQNVTLSCEQNLNHDAMYWYRQDPGQGLRLIYYSQIVNDFQKGDIAEGYSVSREKKESFPLTVTSAQKNPTAFYLCASSRQGNQPQHFGDGTRLSIL.

The genes are TRBV25-1 and TRBJ2-5, with TRBD2 matching over 9 bases. The germline V gene has CDR1 MGHDK and CDR2 SYGVNS. CDR3 size: 15 residues. With V trimmed by 4 bases and J by 5 bases, 8 bases remained unmatched. The CDR3 is CASSVKAGGRETQYF. Written as DNA, the CDR3 is TGTGCCAGCAGTGTTAAAGCGGGAGGCAGGGAGACCCAGTACTTC.

This clone was picked up a small number of times. The V call is TRBV28, the J call TRBJ1-1; tentatively, D is TRBD1 (5 bases). V was shortened by 6 bases and J by 5 bases, with 16 bases between the two germline ends. The germline V gene encodes CDR1 MDHEN and CDR2 SYDVKM. CDR3 length: 14 amino acids. The CDR3 protein is CASRLRRRGTEAFF. CDR3 sequence (DNA): TGTGCCAGCAGACTACGACGGCGGGGGACTGAAGCTTTCTTT.

The chain links TRBV5-1 to TRBJ2-1; possible D gene TRBD2, 5 bases. Trimming removed 2 bases from V and 7 bases from J, with 19 bases in between. Per the germline V gene, CDR1 is SGHRS and CDR2 is YFSETQ. This CDR3 has 16 residues. CDR3 DNA: TGCGCCAGCAGCTTAGTTGGAGCGGAGATTAGGAATGAGCAGTTCTTC. Translated, it gives CASSLVGAEIRNEQFF.

J is TRBJ2-2 and V is TRBV11-3; no reliable D call. CDR1 and CDR2 from the germline V gene are SGHNT and YENEEA. V was trimmed by 5 bases and J by 1 base, leaving 8 bases between them. The CDR3 covers 14 residues. DNA for the CDR3: TGTGCCAGCAGCAATAACGGGAACACCGGGGAGCTGTTTTTT. As protein: CASSNNGNTGELFF.

The chain recombines TRBV29-1 with TRBJ2-7; 10 bases fit TRBD2. J was trimmed by 5 bases and V by 4 bases; bases with no gene match: 8. The CDR3 contains 14 residues. CDR1 is SQVTM and CDR2 is ANQGSEA in the germline V gene. The CDR3 coding sequence is TGCAGCGTTGTAGCGGGAGGAGATCCCCACGAGCAGTACTTC. Its translation: CSVVAGGDPHEQYF.

This sequence joins TRBV7-9 and TRBJ2-7; TRBD1 matches 8 bases. Looked up from germline, CDR1 is SEHNR and CDR2 is FQNEAQ (reference sequence). This CDR3 is built from 14 residues. V dropped 1 base and J dropped 2; count of bases not matched to a gene: 1. The CDR3 DNA reads TGTGCCAGCAGCTTAGGACAGGGGACCTACGAGCAGTACTTC. It encodes CASSLGQGTYEQYF. The full variable domain, in which reference TRBV7-9 and TRBJ2-7 provide the parts outside the CDR3, is DTGVSQNPRHKITKRGQNVTFRCDPISEHNRLYWYRQTLGQGPEFLTYFQNEAQLEKSRLLSDRFSAERPKGSFSTLEIQRTEQGDSAMYLCASSLGQGTYEQYFGPGTRLTVT.

The chain links TRBV19 to TRBJ1-1; D unresolved. V was clipped by 7 bases and J by 1 base, with 13 bases between them. This CDR3 spans 14 amino acids. From germline, CDR1 is LNHDA and CDR2 SQIVND (reference sequence). The CDR3 DNA sequence: TGTGCCAGTAACCTCGAACCCGGGAACACTGAAGCTTTCTTT. It yields the protein CASNLEPGNTEAFF.

V and J are TRBV27 and TRBJ2-1; tentatively, D is TRBD1 (6 bases). Looked up from germline, CDR1 is MNHEY and CDR2 is SMNVEV (reference sequence). V lost 6 bases to trimming and J lost 4 bases, with 7 bases between them. This CDR3 is 12 amino acids long. The CDR3 protein is CASSDRYNEQFF. The CDR3 coding sequence is TGTGCCAGCAGCGACAGGTACAATGAGCAGTTCTTC.

This chain connects TRBV7-2 to TRBJ2-1; 7 bases are a match to TRBD2. After removal of 1 base from V and 0 bases from J, the junction contained 3 bases not matched to a gene. Germline lookup yields CDR1 SGHTA and CDR2 FQGNSA. The CDR3 spans 16 residues. The CDR3 region is CASSLGLAASYNEQFF. CDR3 bases: TGTGCCAGCAGCTTAGGGCTAGCGGCCTCCTACAATGAGCAGTTCTTC. The whole variable domain, filled in from reference TRBV7-2 and TRBJ2-1, reads GAGVSQSPSNKVTEKGKDVELRCDPISGHTALYWYRQSLGQGLEFLIYFQGNSAPDKSGLPSDRFSAERTGGSVSTLTIQRTQQEDSAVYLCASSLGLAASYNEQFFGPGTRLTVL.